Presented here are 24 T cell receptor beta chains from one specimen sequenced in a study of T-cell memory formation after mild COVID-19. MiXCR, run by TCRdb on the 5' RACE reads, gives a single entry per CDR3 protein. The sample yields 40,000 to 60,000 distinct CDR3 sequences, about 12% seen once. The specimen sequenced was PBMCs or a T cell subset sorted from them (not recorded which). These receptors were taken from a man aged 18 to 30 who had mild COVID-19 (a few samples of this study predate the infection). Cell type and time point are not known.

The CDR3 reads CASSLGTSGRKSYNEQFF. CDR3 DNA sequence: TGTGCCAGCAGCCTCGGGACTAGCGGGAGAAAGTCATACAATGAGCAGTTCTTC. The rearrangement uses TRBV28 and TRBJ2-1; 14 bases fit TRBD2. Trimming took 6 bases from V and 4 from J; bases not matched to a gene: 11. Germline lookup yields CDR1 MDHEN and CDR2 SYDVKM. CDR3 length: 18 residues.

This clonotype turned up a few times. The rearrangement uses TRBV30 and TRBJ2-1, with D perhaps TRBD1 (5 bases). Germline CDR1 and CDR2: GTSNPN and SVGIG (reference sequence). Trimming stripped 7 bases from V and 5 bases from J, with 12 bases between. The CDR3 consists of 12 residues. The CDR3 loop is CAFGAINNEQFF. CDR3 sequence (DNA): TGTGCCTTTGGGGCCATAAACAATGAGCAGTTCTTC.

The J gene is TRBJ2-3, the V gene TRBV6-5, with D tentatively TRBD1 or TRBD2 (5 bases each). The CDR3 loop spans 12 amino acids. Per germline, CDR1 MNHEY and CDR2 SVGAGI. With 10 bases removed from V and 7 bases from J, the gap between germline ends came to 15 bases. CDR3: CATSRELNTQYF. As DNA, the CDR3 is TGTGCCACCAGCAGGGAGCTGAATACGCAGTATTTT.

This clonotype was found a few times. The V and J genes are TRBV6-5 and TRBJ2-2; a weak D match, TRBD1 (6 bases). Trimming took off 2 bases at V and 1 base at J, with 8 bases between the two ends. Germline CDR1 and CDR2: MNHEY and SVGAGI. CDR3 length equals 15 residues. CDR3 sequence: CASSYGQMNTGELFF. In DNA, the CDR3 is TGTGCCAGCAGTTACGGACAGATGAACACCGGGGAGCTGTTTTTT.

This clonotype was counted many times. The V and J genes are TRBV19 and TRBJ1-5; D is undetermined. The CDR3 length is 14 residues. Trimming removed 2 bases from V and 0 bases from J, with 5 bases in between. From germline, CDR1 is LNHDA and CDR2 SQIVND (reference sequence). The CDR3 DNA is TGTGCCAGTAGTATACAGATTAGCAATCAGCCCCAGCATTTT. Its translation: CASSIQISNQPQHF. Full variable domain (remainder filled in from reference TRBV19 and TRBJ1-5): DGGITQSPKYLFRKEGQNVTLSCEQNLNHDAMYWYRQDPGQGLRLIYYSQIVNDFQKGDIAEGYSVSREKKESFPLTVTSAQKNPTAFYLCASSIQISNQPQHFGDGTRLSIL.

This clonotype was observed a few times. The J gene is TRBJ2-2, the V gene TRBV15; D unresolved. Germline V gene lookup returns CDR1 LNHNV and CDR2 YYDKDF (reference sequence). The CDR3 is 16 residues long. V dropped 0 bases and J dropped 6 bases, with 14 bases sitting between them. This chain's CDR3 is CATSRDRSMDAGELFF. The CDR3, as DNA: TGTGCCACCAGCAGAGATCGTTCGATGGATGCCGGGGAGCTGTTTTTT.

This clonotype was seen a handful of times. The chain employs TRBV27 and TRBJ2-3; D is ambiguous. Trimming left V 4 bases short and J 1 base short, with 12 bases between. The CDR3 loop spans 15 amino acids. CDR1 and CDR2 (germline): MNHEY, SMNVEV (reference sequence). The CDR3 reads CASSSPLAGTDTQYF. The CDR3 DNA reads TGTGCCAGCAGTTCCCCCCTGGCGGGCACAGATACGCAGTATTTT.

V gene TRBV7-9 combines with J gene TRBJ2-3, with 16 bases that match TRBD2. The V and J ends lost 5 bases and 4 bases, in that order; junction bases with no gene match: 3. Looked up from germline, CDR1 is SEHNR and CDR2 is FQNEAQ (reference sequence). This CDR3 has 16 amino acids. In DNA, the CDR3 is TGTGCCAGCAGCATGGGACTAGCGGGGGGGGCAGATACGCAGTATTTT. Its protein product is CASSMGLAGGADTQYF.

This clonotype was picked up a small number of times. This sequence joins TRBV18 and TRBJ2-1; the D gene is possibly TRBD2 (6 bases). V gave up 0 bases and J gave up 0 bases, with 12 bases separating them. The CDR3 runs to 17 residues. Germline-derived CDR1 and CDR2 are KGHSH and LQKENI. The CDR3 protein is CASSPPGLSSSYNEQFF. The CDR3, as DNA: TGTGCCAGCTCACCACCGGGACTTTCGAGCTCCTACAATGAGCAGTTCTTC.

This clonotype was detected ten times or more. This chain links TRBV12-3 or TRBV12-4 with TRBJ2-5, with D perhaps matching TRBD2 (5 bases). CDR3 length: 14 residues. V lost 10 bases, J lost 4 bases, and 19 bases lay in between. The CDR3 DNA sequence: TGTGCCACCCGGTGGGTCCGAGGGTCAGAGACCCAGTACTTC. Protein sequence: CATRWVRGSETQYF.

This clonotype appeared a few times. The rearrangement uses TRBV12-3 or TRBV12-4 and TRBJ2-2, with D possibly TRBD1 on 6 matching bases. The germline V and J ends were trimmed by 6 bases and 6 bases, with 8 bases remaining between them. There are 12 residues in the CDR3. CDR3 residues: CASSQGSGELFF. The CDR3 DNA reads as TGTGCCAGCAGCCAGGGGTCCGGGGAGCTGTTTTTT.

This clonotype was counted between two and nine times. The chain recombines TRBV7-9 with TRBJ2-7; D might be TRBD1 (6 bases). This CDR3 has 11 residues. CDR1 and CDR2 (germline): SEHNR, FQNEAQ (reference sequence). Trimming cost V 10 bases and J 4 bases, with 11 bases left between them. The CDR3 coding sequence is TGTGCCATTGAACAGGGATACGAGCAGTACGTC. Amino acids: CAIEQGYEQYV.

This rearrangement joins TRBV5-1 to TRBJ2-2, with 8 bases fitting TRBD1. The J segment lost 4 bases and the V segment lost 0 bases, leaving 2 bases of the junction unmatched. The CDR3 covers 15 residues. Germline-derived CDR1 and CDR2 are SGHRS and YFSETQ. DNA of the CDR3: TGCGCCAGCAGCTTGGGGACAGGGATCACCGGGGAGCTGTTTTTT. This sequence encodes CASSLGTGITGELFF.

This clonotype was found a few times. J is TRBJ1-1 and V is TRBV7-8, with D hard to call. The germline V gene has CDR1 SGHVS and CDR2 FQNEAQ. Trimming took 8 bases from V and 2 from J, leaving 6 bases between them. CDR3 length: 11 amino acids. CDR3 sequence: CASLTNTEAFF. CDR3 nucleotide sequence: TGTGCCAGCCTCACCAACACTGAAGCTTTCTTT. Full variable domain (remainder filled in from reference TRBV7-8 and TRBJ1-1): GAGVSQSPRYKVAKRGQDVALRCDPISGHVSLFWYQQALGQGPEFLTYFQNEAQLDKSGLPSDRFFAERPEGSVSTLKIQRTQQEDSAVYLCASLTNTEAFFGQGTRLTVV.

This chain connects TRBV7-3 to TRBJ1-6; TRBD1 might be the D (5 bases). CDR3 size: 15 residues. Trimming cost V 5 bases and J 4 bases, with 12 bases left between them. The germline gives CDR1 SGHTA, CDR2 FQGTGA. The CDR3 DNA reads TGTGCCAGCAGCGCCGTCGGGGCGTATAATTCACCCCTCCACTTT. Translation gives CASSAVGAYNSPLHF.

This clonotype turned up a few times. This chain joins TRBV29-1 and TRBJ2-7, with D possibly being TRBD2 (7 bases). Germline V gene lookup returns CDR1 SQVTM and CDR2 ANQGSEA. Trimming removed 4 bases from V and 2 bases from J, with 12 bases in between. The CDR3 is 13 residues long. The CDR3, as DNA: TGCAGCGTTGTGGGGGGGCATACCTACGAGCAGTACTTC. It translates to CSVVGGHTYEQYF.

This clonotype was counted between two and nine times. This chain links TRBV5-5 with TRBJ1-5, with 8 bases aligning to TRBD1. Germline lookup yields CDR1 SGHKS and CDR2 YYEKEE (reference sequence). The trim removed 0 bases at V and 3 bases at J, leaving 5 bases unmatched. The CDR3 contains 16 residues. The CDR3 sequence is CASSLVHRGDNQPQHF. The CDR3 region has the DNA TGTGCCAGCAGCTTGGTTCACAGGGGGGACAATCAGCCCCAGCATTTT.

The rearrangement joins TRBV6-2 or TRBV6-3 to TRBJ2-7; possible D gene TRBD2, 5 bases. Germline CDR1 and CDR2: MNHEY and SVGEGT. Deletions cut 7 bases from V and 2 bases from J, with 24 bases between. This CDR3 has 17 residues. As DNA, the CDR3 is TGTGCCAGCAAAAAGATGGGCACCCGAGGGAGCGCCTACGAGCAGTACTTC. Amino acid sequence: CASKKMGTRGSAYEQYF.

This clonotype was counted many times. The chain employs TRBV5-6 and TRBJ2-7; unclear D gene. The CDR3 contains 14 residues. Per germline, CDR1 SGHDT and CDR2 YYEEEE. Trimming shortened V by 4 bases and J by 3 bases, and 14 bases separated the two germline ends. The CDR3 DNA sequence: TGTGCCAGCAGCAACCCCACAAGGATCTACGAGCAGTACGTC. It translates to CASSNPTRIYEQYV.

This clonotype was counted many times. V gene TRBV6-2 or TRBV6-3 combines with J gene TRBJ2-2; D unclear. Trimming pared 2 bases from V and 3 bases from J, leaving 7 bases between. The CDR3 totals 14 residues. Germline CDR1 and CDR2: MNHEY and SVGEGT. In DNA form, the CDR3 reads TGTGCCAGCAGTTACCTTACAGACACCGGGGAGCTGTTTTTT. This sequence encodes CASSYLTDTGELFF.

This clonotype has just a few counts. The chain uses TRBV5-4 and TRBJ2-1; D possibly uses TRBD1 or TRBD2 (6 bases each). Germline V CDR1 and CDR2: SGHNT, YYREEE (reference sequence). The CDR3 has 15 residues. V lost 4 bases and J lost 6, with 17 bases in between. CDR3 residues: CASSTGSRGGNEQFF. CDR3 nucleotides: TGTGCCAGCAGCACCGGGAGCCGAGGGGGCAATGAGCAGTTCTTC.

This clonotype was observed many times. The CDR3 DNA follows: TGCGCCAGCAGCCTGAGTTGGGGCCCGGACAGGGGCAATCAGCCCCAGCATTTT. Amino acid sequence: CASSLSWGPDRGNQPQHF. This rearrangement joins TRBV4-3 to TRBJ1-5; 8 nucleotides align to TRBD1. V was pared by 4 bases and J by 2 bases, with 13 bases of the junction left unmatched. The length of the CDR3 is 18 residues. The germline CDR1 and CDR2 sequences are LGHNA and YSLEER.

This clonotype came up a few times. The rearrangement joins TRBV9 to TRBJ2-5; D might be TRBD1 (6 bases). V was clipped by 7 bases and J by 4 bases, with 14 bases between them. This CDR3 is 13 amino acids long. The germline V gene has CDR1 SGDLS and CDR2 YYNGEE. The CDR3 nucleotides are TGTGCCAGCGCCCAGGGGATAGGAGAGACCCAGTACTTC. Translated: CASAQGIGETQYF.

This chain uses TRBV3-1 with TRBJ1-6, with D unclear. The CDR3 has 11 amino acids. Trimming removed 2 bases from V and 13 bases from J, with 6 bases in between. Looked up from germline, CDR1 is LGHDT and CDR2 is YNNKEL (reference sequence). The DNA for the CDR3 is TGTGCCAGCAGCCAAACGGTTCCCCTCCACTTT. It encodes CASSQTVPLHF.